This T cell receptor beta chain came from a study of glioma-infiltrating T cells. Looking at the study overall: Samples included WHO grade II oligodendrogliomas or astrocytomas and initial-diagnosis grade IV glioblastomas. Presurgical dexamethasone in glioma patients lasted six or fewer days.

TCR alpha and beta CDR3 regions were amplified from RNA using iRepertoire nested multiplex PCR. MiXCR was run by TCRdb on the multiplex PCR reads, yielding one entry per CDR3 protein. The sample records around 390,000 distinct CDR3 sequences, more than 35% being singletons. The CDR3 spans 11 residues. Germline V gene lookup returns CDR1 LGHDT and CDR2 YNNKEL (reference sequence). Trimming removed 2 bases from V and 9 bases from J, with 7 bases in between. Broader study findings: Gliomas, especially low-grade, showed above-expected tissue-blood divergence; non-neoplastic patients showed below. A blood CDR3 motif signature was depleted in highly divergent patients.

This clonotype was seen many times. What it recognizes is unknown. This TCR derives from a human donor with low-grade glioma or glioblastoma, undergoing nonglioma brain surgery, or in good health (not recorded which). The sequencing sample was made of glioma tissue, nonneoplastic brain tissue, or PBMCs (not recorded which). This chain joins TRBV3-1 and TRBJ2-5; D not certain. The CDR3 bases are TGTGCCAGCAGCCAAAGTGTGTCCCAGTACTTC. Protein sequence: CASSQSVSQYF.